This T cell receptor beta chain was observed in a study of T cells in localized non-small cell lung cancer. Findings and limits, study-wide: Uninvolved adjacent lung had higher T cell clonality than tumor and all other tissues. Adjacent lung held a median roughly 60 of the top 100 tumor clones. Elevated blood T cell density was associated with longer overall survival. Sequence data derive from only one tumor region, so heterogeneity remains possible.

Some clones are missing from TCRdb's copy, which holds only in-frame ones; the method was immunoSEQ multiplex PCR. The sample includes approximately 2,200 clones, around 37% of them seen just once. This clone was found once. Its target is unknown. The length of the CDR3 is 13 residues. Deletions cut 6 bases from V and 1 base from J, with 9 bases between. In germline, CDR1 is LNHDA, CDR2 SQIVND (reference sequence). Sequenced material: normal lung tissue next to the tumor, taken before any cancer treatment. The chain employs TRBV19 and TRBJ2-5; no firm D call. This clonotype was obtained from a female donor aged 60 or older with stage I squamous cell lung carcinoma. Here the CDR3 DNA reads TGTGCCAGTAGCCTCCTTCCCCAAGAGACCCAGTACTTC. Its translation is CASSLLPQETQYF.